This record looks at one T cell receptor beta chain sequence and its context. Its binding antigen is unknown. No per-base quality is available; no much larger clone lies one base away. The data are from a study of T cells in Graves' hyperthyroidism and ophthalmopathy (dated by TCRdb to about 2019). In terms of the full investigation: Peripheral blood was sampled at the time of initial diagnosis, prior to any treatment. According to the paper, TCR Vbeta CDR3 sequencing was carried out on roughly 130 peripheral blood samples, which came from over 40 ophthalmopathy, under 85 hyperthyroidism and about 17 progressor patients. The roughly 100 discovery patients were randomly divided into training and test sets at a 7:3 ratio. The study also compared thyroid tissue and blood T-cell repertoires from 5 to 7 Graves' hyperthyroidism patients. An independent validation cohort of 18 to 20 hyperthyroidism patients and some 15 patients who later progressed to ophthalmopathy tested prospective prediction of ophthalmopathy. To identify distinguishing TCR V-J signatures, a discovery cohort of 90 to 100 patients was used, comprising roughly 45 with Graves' ophthalmopathy and approximately 57 with stable Graves' hyperthyroidism. After blood sampling, hyperthyroidism patients were treated with methimazole at a starting dose of 30 mg daily, and ophthalmopathy patients were treated with high-dose intravenous methylprednisolone. The study at large found these results: In validation, the model predicted progression to ophthalmopathy a median of roughly six months before onset, with approximately 71% sensitivity and 72.22% specificity. A model built on a 13 V-J signature distinguished ophthalmopathy from stable hyperthyroidism, reaching around 88% sensitivity and 81.08% specificity in cross-validation and 80%/75% in testing. Most expanded thyroid clonotypes (frequency above 0.001) were also detected in blood, a finding suggesting that blood repertoires may reflect thyroid immune responses. No statistical method was used to fix the sample size in advance, and group allocation was not hidden from the investigators.

The TCR beta CDR3 regions were amplified from the RNA transcripts. The first round of RT-PCR for the TCR CDR3 was performed with the HTBI primer set and the Qiagen OneStep RT-PCR kit. Libraries were constructed in a second round of multiplex PCR, after which size selection and purification were performed. Paired-end sequencing of the libraries was performed with 100 bp reads on an Illumina HiSeq2000. As for the original processing: SOAPnuke was used to process the raw data, with reads discarded if the reads contained adapters or uncalled bases, had a mean Phred below 15, or lacked an exact constant-primer or identifier match. COPE v1.2.5 was used to merge the high-quality paired reads, and each unique nucleotide sequence was defined as a clonotype. MiTCR v1.1 was used to align clonotypes to the IMGT TRBV, TRBD and TRBJ reference segments. The analysis included only V-J combinations with a frequency above 0.0001, which together covered 99% to 99.2% of the repertoires. A TCS score was defined as the ratio of F50 (clonal expansion) to E x V (chaos), with BLOSUM62-based TCRdist applied between CDR3 peptides within each V-J. Welch's t-statistics and random forest reduced several hundred V-J features to 13, which were used in a naive Bayes classifier (R e1071). The raw public data were reprocessed by TCRdb itself: fastp quality trimming at Q25, MiXCR clonotype calling, in-frame beta chains only. Each CDR3 protein gets just one entry, which takes the most common genes and DNA from the rows behind it. TCRdb, rather than the study authors, made the V and J calls. The sample records hundreds of thousands of distinct CDR3 sequences, around 22% of which are singletons. The ten largest clones take up roughly 10% of the sample.

Measured from the cysteine to the phenylalanine, the CDR3 is 15 residues long. The only DNA kept is the CDR3, 45 bases in frame from the first base. V was cut back by 3 bases and J by 1 base, leaving a gap of 12 bases between them. CDR1 and CDR2, looked up from the germline V gene, are SNHLY and FYNNEI. Ophthalmopathy patients had moderately to severely active disease, with a Clinical Activity Score of 3 or more, a NOSPECS grade of 4 or more, and a disease duration of less than 3 months. The study excluded patients with uncontrolled infections, other autoimmune diseases, pregnancy or lactation. Clinical symptoms, serum thyroxine and TRAb, thyroid ultrasound, and orbital computed tomography formed the basis for the diagnoses. Ficoll-Paque density gradient centrifugation was used to isolate PBMCs from 8 to 10 ml of fresh peripheral blood. Total RNA was extracted using Trizol reagent, and RNA quality was assessed on an Agilent 2100 Bioanalyzer.

The V gene is TRBV2 and the J gene is TRBJ1-1; the D segment cannot be called with confidence. Sequences were obtained from blood. This clonotype was obtained from a woman aged 25-40 years with Graves' ophthalmopathy. The DNA sequence is TGTGCCAGCAGTGAGGTTACACAGCCGAACACTGAAGCTTTCTTT. Its protein reads: CASSEVTQPNTEAFF. The entire variable domain, with the stretches around the CDR3 drawn from the reference TRBV2 and TRBJ1-1 proteins, is EPEVTQTPSHQVTQMGQEVILRCVPISNHLYFYWYRQILGQKVEFLVSFYNNEISEKSEIFDDQFSVERPDGSNFTLKIRSTKLEDSAMYFCASSEVTQPNTEAFFGQGTRLTVV.